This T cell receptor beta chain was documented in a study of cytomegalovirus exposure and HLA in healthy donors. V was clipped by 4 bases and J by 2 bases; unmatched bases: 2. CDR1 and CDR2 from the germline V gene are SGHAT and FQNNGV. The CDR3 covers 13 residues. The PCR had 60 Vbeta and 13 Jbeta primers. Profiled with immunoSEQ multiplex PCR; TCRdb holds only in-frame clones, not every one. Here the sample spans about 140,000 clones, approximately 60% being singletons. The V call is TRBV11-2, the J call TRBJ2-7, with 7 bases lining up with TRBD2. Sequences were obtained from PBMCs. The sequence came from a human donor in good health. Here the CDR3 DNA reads TGTGCCAGCAGCTCCGGACTAGCCTACGAGCAGTACTTC. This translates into CASSSGLAYEQYF.